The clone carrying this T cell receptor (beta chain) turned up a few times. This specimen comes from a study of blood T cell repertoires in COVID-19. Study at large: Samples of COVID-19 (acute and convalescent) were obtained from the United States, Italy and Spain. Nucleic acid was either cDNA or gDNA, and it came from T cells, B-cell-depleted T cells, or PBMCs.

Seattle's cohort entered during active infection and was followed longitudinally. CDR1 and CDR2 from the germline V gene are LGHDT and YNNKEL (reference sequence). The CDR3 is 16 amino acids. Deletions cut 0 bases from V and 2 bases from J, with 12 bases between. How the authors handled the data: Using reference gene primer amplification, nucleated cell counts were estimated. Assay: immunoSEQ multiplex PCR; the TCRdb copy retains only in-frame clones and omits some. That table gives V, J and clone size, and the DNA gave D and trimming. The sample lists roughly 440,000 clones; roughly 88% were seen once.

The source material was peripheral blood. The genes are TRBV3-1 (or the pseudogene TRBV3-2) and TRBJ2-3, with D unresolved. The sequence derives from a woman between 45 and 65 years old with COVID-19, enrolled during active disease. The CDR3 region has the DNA TGTGCCAGCAGCCAAGATAAGGCAGGTAACACAGATACGCAGTATTTT. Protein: CASSQDKAGNTDTQYF.